The T cell receptor (beta chain) under discussion was sequenced for a study of human T cells and chemical hapten exposure. Regarding time point: patch test 2, 6 weeks after DPC sensitization. Treatment meaning: therapeutic diphenylcyclopropenone sensitization with weekly scalp DPC. Separate cDNA molecules received unique molecular identifiers, which the library attached to them. One entry per CDR3 protein results from TCRdb running MiXCR on the RACE reads. The sample gives roughly 30,000 distinct CDR3 sequences, around 10% of which show up once; 5.5% to 7% is in the top ten. The CDR3 is made up of 14 amino acids. The V gene's germline CDR1 is MNHNY and CDR2 SVGAGI (reference sequence). With 6 bases clipped from V and 3 bases from J, the junction kept 5 bases outside the gene matches. This clonotype was picked up a small number of times.

This clonotype was obtained from a man aged 25-40 years with alopecia areata. Some clones in this sample may be carry-over from other donors' samples. The rearrangement uses TRBV6-6 and TRBJ1-5; 7 bases line up with TRBD1. This sample comprised whole blood, obtained in connection with sensitization to the hapten diphenylcyclopropenone (DPC). The CDR3 DNA sequence: TGTGCCAGCAGCCCTCAGGGGGACAATCAGCCCCAGCATTTT. Amino acids: CASSPQGDNQPQHF.